The T cell receptor (beta chain) described here comes from a study of OX40 agonist ivuxolimab in advanced cancers. In the study overall: Ivuxolimab was a fully human IgG2 agonistic monoclonal antibody targeting the costimulatory receptor OX40 (CD134). Intravenous ivuxolimab was administered to patients every 2 weeks at six dose levels: 0.01, 0.1, 0.3, 1.5, 3 and 10 mg/kg. Of the approximately 50 dose-escalation patients, hepatocellular carcinoma was present in around 20, melanoma in approximately 15, renal cell carcinoma in 9 and head and neck cancer in 9. In the dose-escalation cohort, roughly 80% of patients were male, and the mean age was approximately 60 years, with a range of 23 to 79. Prior anti-PD-1, anti-PD-L1 or anti-CTLA-4 therapy was permitted, and checkpoint inhibitors had been received by about 37% of dose-escalation patients. Three dose-escalation patients achieved partial responses, one with hepatocellular carcinoma and two with cutaneous melanoma. The point of sequencing TCRbeta in the periphery was to test whether ivuxolimab changed TCR sequence diversity and drove clonal T-cell expansion. The monotherapy dose-escalation portion (N = 52 patients) of the phase I ivuxolimab trial is reported in the paper. General conclusions and limits of the study: Antigen specificity was not determined for the clonally expanded peripheral T cells. In the 0.1-3.0 mg/kg groups, partial responders were among the patients with the lowest normalized peripheral clonal expansion, particularly in CD8+ T cells. On average, CD8+ T cells showed more expanded clones than CD4+ T cells after ivuxolimab. At doses of 0.1 to 3.0 mg/kg, clonal expansion of both CD4+ and CD8+ T cells in blood was seen between baseline and week 6. Low levels of normalized T-cell clonal expansion were also seen in some patients who did not respond.

As for this clone: Its binding antigen is unknown. No base quality values were provided; no much bigger clone lies one nucleotide off.

The junction carries 11 bases between V and J, which are trimmed by 4 bases and 8 bases respectively. CDR1 and CDR2, looked up from the germline V gene (reference sequence), are SEHNR and FQNEAQ. The CDR3, from cysteine to phenylalanine, totals 13 residues. Just CDR3 DNA is preserved here, 39 bases in frame from base 1. Genomic DNA was isolated from the sorted cells so that the TCRbeta CDR3 region could be sequenced. TCRbeta CDR3 regions were sequenced using the immunoSEQ Assay. TCRdb retrieved this table from immuneACCESS and kept in-frame rearrangements only. Not all clones are present; in checked studies, unresolved V genes account for under half, and no reason is known for the remainder. Recorded for this sample are fewer than 90,000 clones; about 90% of them occurred a single time. Together, the top ten hold 1.5% to 2% of the sample. Patients with a history of autoimmune disease or receiving systemic immunosuppression were excluded from the trial. In every dose cohort, peripheral blood was drawn for TCR sequencing at baseline, cycle 4 day 1, and cycle 7 day 1. The samples were taken from a phase I, first-in-human, multicenter, open-label dose-escalation trial of ivuxolimab. Adults with locally advanced or metastatic melanoma, renal cell, hepatocellular, or head and neck squamous cell carcinoma were enrolled in the trial. Before TCR sequencing, CD4+ and CD8+ T cells were separately sorted from peripheral blood.

The V gene is TRBV7-9 and the J gene is TRBJ1-4, with the D gene not confidently named. This receptor was taken from an adult with an advanced solid tumor such as melanoma, head and neck, liver or kidney cancer. The starting material was CD4+ or CD8+ T cells sorted from blood, obtained in a trial of the OX40 agonist ivuxolimab. The sequenced DNA is TGTGCCAGCAGCTCCCAAGGAGGGGAAAAACTGTTTTTT. This is translated as CASSSQGGEKLFF.